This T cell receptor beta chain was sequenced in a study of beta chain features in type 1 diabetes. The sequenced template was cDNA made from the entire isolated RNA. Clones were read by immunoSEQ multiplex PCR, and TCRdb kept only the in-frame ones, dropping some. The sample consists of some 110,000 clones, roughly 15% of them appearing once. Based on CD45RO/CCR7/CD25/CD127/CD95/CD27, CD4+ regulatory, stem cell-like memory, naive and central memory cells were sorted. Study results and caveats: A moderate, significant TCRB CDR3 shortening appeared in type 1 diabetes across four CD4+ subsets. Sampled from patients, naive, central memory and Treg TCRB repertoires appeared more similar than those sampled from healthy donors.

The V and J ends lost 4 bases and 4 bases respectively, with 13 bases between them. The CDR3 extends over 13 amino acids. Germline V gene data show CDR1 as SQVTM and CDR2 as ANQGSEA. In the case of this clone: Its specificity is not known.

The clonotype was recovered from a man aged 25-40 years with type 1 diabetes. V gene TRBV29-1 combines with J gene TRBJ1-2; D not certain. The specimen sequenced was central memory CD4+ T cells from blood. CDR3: CSVAGRQLYGYTF. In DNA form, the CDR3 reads TGCAGCGTTGCTGGCAGGCAGCTCTATGGCTACACCTTC.